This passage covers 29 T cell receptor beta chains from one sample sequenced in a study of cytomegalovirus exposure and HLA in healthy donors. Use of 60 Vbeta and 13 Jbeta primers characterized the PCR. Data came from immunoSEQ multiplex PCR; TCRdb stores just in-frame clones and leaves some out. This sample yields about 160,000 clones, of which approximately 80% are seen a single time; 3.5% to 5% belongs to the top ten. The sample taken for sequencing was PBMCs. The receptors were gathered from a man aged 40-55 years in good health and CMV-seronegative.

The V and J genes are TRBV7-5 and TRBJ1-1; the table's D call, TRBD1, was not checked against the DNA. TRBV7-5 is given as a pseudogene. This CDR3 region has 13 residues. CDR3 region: CARRGQENTEAFF. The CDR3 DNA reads TGTGCCCGTAGGGGACAGGAGAACACTGAAGCTTTCTTT.

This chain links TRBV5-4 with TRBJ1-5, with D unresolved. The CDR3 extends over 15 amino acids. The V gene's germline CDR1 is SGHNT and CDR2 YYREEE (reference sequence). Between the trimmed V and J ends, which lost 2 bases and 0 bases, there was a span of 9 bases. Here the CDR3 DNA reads TGTGCCAGCAGCTTCACCGGGGTTAGCAATCAGCCCCAGCATTTT. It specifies CASSFTGVSNQPQHF.

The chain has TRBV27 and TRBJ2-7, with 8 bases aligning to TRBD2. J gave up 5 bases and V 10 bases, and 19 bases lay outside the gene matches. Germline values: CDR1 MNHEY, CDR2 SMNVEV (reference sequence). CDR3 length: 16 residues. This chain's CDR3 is CATLPHTGLGSHEQYF. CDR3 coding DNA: TGTGCCACCCTACCCCACACGGGACTAGGGTCCCACGAGCAGTACTTC.

CDR3: CAWSGGDRDGYTF. The DNA of the CDR3 is TGTGCCTGGAGTGGGGGAGACAGGGATGGCTACACCTTC. The rearrangement links TRBV30 to TRBJ1-2, with 7 bases identical to TRBD1. Germline-derived CDR1 and CDR2 are GTSNPN and SVGIG (reference sequence). Unmatched junction bases numbered 5, after V lost 1 base and J lost 6 bases. The CDR3 covers 13 residues.

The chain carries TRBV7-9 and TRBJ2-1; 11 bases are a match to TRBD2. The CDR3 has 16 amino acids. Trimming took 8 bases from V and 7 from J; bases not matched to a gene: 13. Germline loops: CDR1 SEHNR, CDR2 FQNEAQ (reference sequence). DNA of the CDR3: TGTGCCAGCGGACCTTGGGCTAGCGGGGGGTGGAATGAGCAGTTCTTC. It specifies CASGPWASGGWNEQFF. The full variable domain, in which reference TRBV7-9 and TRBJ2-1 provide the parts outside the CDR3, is DTGVSQNPRHKITKRGQNVTFRCDPISEHNRLYWYRQTLGQGPEFLTYFQNEAQLEKSRLLSDRFSAERPKGSFSTLEIQRTEQGDSAMYLCASGPWASGGWNEQFFGPGTRLTVL.

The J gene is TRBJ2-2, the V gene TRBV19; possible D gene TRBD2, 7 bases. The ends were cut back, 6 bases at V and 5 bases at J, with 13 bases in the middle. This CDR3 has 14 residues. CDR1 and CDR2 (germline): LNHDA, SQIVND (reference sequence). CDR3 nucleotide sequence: TGTGCCAGTAGGATACAGGGAGGGACCGGGGAGCTGTTTTTT. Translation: CASRIQGGTGELFF.

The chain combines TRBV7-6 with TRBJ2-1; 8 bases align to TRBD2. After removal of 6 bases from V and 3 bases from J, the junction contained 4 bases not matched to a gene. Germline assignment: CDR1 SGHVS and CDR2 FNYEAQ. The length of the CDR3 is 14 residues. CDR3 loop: CASSSGTLYNEQFF. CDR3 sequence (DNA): TGTGCCAGCAGTAGCGGGACCCTCTACAATGAGCAGTTCTTC.

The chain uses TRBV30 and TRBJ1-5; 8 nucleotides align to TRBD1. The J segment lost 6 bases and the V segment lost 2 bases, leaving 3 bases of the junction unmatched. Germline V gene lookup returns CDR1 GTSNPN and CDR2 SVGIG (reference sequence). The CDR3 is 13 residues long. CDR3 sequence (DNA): TGTGCCTGGAGTAGGACAGGGTCTCAGCCCCAGCATTTT. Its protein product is CAWSRTGSQPQHF.

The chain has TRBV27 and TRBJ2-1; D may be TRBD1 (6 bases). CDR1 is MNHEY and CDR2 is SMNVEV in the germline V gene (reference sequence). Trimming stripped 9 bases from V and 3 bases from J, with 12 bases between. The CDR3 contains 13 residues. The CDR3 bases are TGTGCCAGTACGGACAGCCGCTACAATGAGCAGTTCTTC. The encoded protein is CASTDSRYNEQFF.

The CDR3 loop reads CASSLDGQRRNEQFF. The CDR3 coding sequence is TGTGCCAGCAGCTTGGACGGACAGAGGAGGAATGAGCAGTTCTTC. The V gene is TRBV5-4, the J gene TRBJ2-1; TRBD1 might be the D (6 bases). The germline gives CDR1 SGHNT, CDR2 YYREEE (reference sequence). The CDR3 length is 15 residues. Trimming removed 0 bases from V and 7 bases from J, with 14 bases in between.

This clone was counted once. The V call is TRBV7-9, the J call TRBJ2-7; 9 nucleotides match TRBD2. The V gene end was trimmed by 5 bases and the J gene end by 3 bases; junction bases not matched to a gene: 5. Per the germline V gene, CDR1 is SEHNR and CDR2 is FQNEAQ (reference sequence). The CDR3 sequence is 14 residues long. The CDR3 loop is CASSPQRGVYEQYF. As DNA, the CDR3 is TGTGCCAGCAGCCCGCAGCGGGGGGTCTACGAGCAGTACTTC. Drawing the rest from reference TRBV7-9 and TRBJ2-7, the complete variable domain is DTGVSQNPRHKITKRGQNVTFRCDPISEHNRLYWYRQTLGQGPEFLTYFQNEAQLEKSRLLSDRFSAERPKGSFSTLEIQRTEQGDSAMYLCASSPQRGVYEQYFGPGTRLTVT.

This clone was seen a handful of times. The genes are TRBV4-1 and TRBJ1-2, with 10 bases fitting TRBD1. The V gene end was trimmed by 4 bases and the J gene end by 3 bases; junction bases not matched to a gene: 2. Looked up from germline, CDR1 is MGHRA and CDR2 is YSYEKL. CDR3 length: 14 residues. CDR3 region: CASSPDRGDYGYTF. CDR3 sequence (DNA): TGCGCCAGCAGCCCGGACAGGGGGGACTATGGCTACACCTTC.

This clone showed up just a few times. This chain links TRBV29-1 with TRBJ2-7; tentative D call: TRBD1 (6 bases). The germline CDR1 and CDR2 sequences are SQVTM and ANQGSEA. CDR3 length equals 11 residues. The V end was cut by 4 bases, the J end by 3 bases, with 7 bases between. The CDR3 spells CSVGTDYEQYF. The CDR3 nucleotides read TGCAGCGTTGGGACAGACTACGAGCAGTACTTC.

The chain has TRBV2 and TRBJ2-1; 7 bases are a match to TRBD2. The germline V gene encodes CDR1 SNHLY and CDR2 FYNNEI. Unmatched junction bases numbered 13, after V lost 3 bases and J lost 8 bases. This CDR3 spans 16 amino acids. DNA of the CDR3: TGTGCCAGCAGTGACCCCGGGGGTGGGGGGGTCTATGAGCAGTTCTTC. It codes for CASSDPGGGGVYEQFF.

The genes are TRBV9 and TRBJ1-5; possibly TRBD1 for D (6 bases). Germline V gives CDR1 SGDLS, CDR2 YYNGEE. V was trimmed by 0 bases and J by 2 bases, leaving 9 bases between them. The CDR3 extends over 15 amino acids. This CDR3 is CASSVAAGGNQPQHF. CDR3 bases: TGTGCCAGCAGCGTAGCCGCAGGGGGCAATCAGCCCCAGCATTTT.

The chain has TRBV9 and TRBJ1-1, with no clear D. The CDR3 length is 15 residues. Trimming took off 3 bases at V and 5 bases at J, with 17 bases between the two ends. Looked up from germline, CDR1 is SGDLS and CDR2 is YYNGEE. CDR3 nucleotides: TGTGCCAGCAGCGCTCTTGGTCGGGTGGATACTGAAGCTTTCTTT. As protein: CASSALGRVDTEAFF. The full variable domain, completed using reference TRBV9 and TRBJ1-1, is DSGVTQTPKHLITATGQRVTLRCSPRSGDLSVYWYQQSLDQGLQFLIQYYNGEERAKGNILERFSAQQFPDLHSELNLSSLELGDSALYFCASSALGRVDTEAFFGQGTRLTVV.

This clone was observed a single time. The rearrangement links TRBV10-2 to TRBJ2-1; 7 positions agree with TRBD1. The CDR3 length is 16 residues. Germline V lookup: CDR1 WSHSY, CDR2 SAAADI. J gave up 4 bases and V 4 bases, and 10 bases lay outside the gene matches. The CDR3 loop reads CASSGSSGTAYNEQFF. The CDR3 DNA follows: TGCGCCAGCAGTGGATCCTCCGGGACAGCATACAATGAGCAGTTCTTC.

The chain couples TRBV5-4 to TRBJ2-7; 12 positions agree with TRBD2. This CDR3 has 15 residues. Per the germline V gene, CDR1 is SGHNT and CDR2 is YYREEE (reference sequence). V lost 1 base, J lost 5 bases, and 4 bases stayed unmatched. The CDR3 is CASSLRTSGVNEQYF. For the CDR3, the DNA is TGTGCCAGCAGCTTGAGGACTAGCGGGGTAAACGAGCAGTACTTC.

In DNA, the CDR3 is TGCGCCAGCAGTGAAGTTCGGGGGGGGAACGGGGAGCTGTTTTTT. Protein sequence: CASSEVRGGNGELFF. The V call is TRBV10-1, the J call TRBJ2-2, with 8 bases identical to TRBD2. CDR3 size: 15 residues. From germline, CDR1 is WNHNN and CDR2 SYGVQD (reference sequence). After removal of 3 bases from V and 7 bases from J, the junction contained 7 bases not matched to a gene.

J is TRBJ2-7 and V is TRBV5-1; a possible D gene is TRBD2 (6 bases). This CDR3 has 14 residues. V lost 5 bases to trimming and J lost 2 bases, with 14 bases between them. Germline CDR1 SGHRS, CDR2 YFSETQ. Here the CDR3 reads CASRGDLSTYEQYF. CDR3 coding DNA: TGCGCCAGCAGGGGGGACTTGTCAACCTACGAGCAGTACTTC.

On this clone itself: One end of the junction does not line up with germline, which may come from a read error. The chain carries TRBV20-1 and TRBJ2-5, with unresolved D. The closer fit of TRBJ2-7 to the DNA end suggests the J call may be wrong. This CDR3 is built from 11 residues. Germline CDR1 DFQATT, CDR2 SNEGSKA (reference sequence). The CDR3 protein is CSARGGYEQYF. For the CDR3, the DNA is TGCAGTGCAAGAGGCGGCTACGAGCAGTACTTC.

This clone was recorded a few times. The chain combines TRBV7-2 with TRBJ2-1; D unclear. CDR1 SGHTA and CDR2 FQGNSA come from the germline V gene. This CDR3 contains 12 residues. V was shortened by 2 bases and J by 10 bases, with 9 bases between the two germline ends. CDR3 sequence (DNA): TGTGCCAGCAGCTTATCTAGGTTCGAGCAGTTCTTC. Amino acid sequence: CASSLSRFEQFF.

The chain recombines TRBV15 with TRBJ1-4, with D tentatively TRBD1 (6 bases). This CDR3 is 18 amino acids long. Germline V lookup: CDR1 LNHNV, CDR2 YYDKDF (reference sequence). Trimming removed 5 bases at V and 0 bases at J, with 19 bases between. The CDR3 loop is CATSGRGSGAATNEKLFF. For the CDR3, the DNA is TGTGCCACCAGCGGAAGAGGGTCAGGGGCCGCAACTAATGAAAAACTGTTTTTT.

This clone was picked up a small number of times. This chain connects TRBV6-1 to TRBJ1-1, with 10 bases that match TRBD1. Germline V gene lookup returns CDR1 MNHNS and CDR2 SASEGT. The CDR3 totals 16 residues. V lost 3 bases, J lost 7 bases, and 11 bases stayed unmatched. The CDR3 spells CASSEPGQGIMGEAFF. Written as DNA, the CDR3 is TGTGCCAGCAGTGAGCCGGGACAGGGGATAATGGGTGAAGCTTTCTTT.

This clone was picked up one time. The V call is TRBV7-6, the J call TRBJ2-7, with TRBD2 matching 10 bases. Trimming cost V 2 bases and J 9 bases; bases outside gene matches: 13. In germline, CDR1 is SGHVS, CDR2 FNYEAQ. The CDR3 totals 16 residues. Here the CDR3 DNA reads TGTGCCAGCAGCTTAAGTGGGGCTAGCGGGGGTAGGGTGCAGTACTTC. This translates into CASSLSGASGGRVQYF.

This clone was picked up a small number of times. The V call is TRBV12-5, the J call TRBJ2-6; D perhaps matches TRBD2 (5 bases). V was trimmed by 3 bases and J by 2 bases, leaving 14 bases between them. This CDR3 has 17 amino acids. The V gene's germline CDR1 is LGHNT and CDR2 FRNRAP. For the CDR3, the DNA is TGTGCTAGTGGTTTTATTGAGGGCCCCGCTGGGGCCAACGTCCTGACTTTC. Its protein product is CASGFIEGPAGANVLTF.

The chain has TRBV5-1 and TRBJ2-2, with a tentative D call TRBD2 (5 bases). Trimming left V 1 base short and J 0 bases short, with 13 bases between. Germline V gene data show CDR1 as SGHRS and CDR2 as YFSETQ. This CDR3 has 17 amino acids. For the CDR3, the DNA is TGCGCCAGCAGCTTGATGGCCGGGAACGCGAACACCGGGGAGCTGTTTTTT. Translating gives CASSLMAGNANTGELFF. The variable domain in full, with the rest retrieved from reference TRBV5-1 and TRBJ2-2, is KAGVTQTPRYLIKTRGQQVTLSCSPISGHRSVSWYQQTPGQGLQFLFEYFSETQRNKGNFPGRFSGRQFSNSRSEMNVSTLELGDSALYLCASSLMAGNANTGELFFGEGSRLTVL.

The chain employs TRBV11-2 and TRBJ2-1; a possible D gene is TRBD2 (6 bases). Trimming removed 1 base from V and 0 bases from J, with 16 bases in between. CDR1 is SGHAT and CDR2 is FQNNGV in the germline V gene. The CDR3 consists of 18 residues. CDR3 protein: CASSLARDSRRSYNEQFF. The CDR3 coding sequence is TGTGCCAGCAGCTTAGCGCGGGACTCACGCCGCTCCTACAATGAGCAGTTCTTC.

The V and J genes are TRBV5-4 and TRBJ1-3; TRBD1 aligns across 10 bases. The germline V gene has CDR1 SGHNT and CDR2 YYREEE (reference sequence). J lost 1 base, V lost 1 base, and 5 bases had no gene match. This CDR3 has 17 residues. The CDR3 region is CASSLPGQGLSGNTIYF. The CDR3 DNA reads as TGTGCCAGCAGCTTGCCGGGACAGGGGCTTTCTGGAAACACCATATATTTT. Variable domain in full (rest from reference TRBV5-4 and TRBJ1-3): ETGVTQSPTHLIKTRGQQVTLRCSSQSGHNTVSWYQQALGQGPQFIFQYYREEENGRGNFPPRFSGLQFPNYSSELNVNALELDDSALYLCASSLPGQGLSGNTIYFGEGSWLTVV.